Here is one TCR beta chain with its context. Its cognate antigen is unknown. Investigators excluded patients with uncontrolled infection, other autoimmune disease, pregnancy or lactation. The data were obtained in a study of T cells in Graves' hyperthyroidism and ophthalmopathy. Study-wide points: Appearing also in blood were most of the thyroid clonotypes expanded above 0.001. Through a model of 13 V-J features, ophthalmopathy was separated from stable hyperthyroidism.

The CDR3 length is 14 residues. Germline trimming cut 1 base from V and 10 bases from J; bases unmatched to any gene: 7. Germline V gene sequence: CDR1 SGHTA, CDR2 FQGNSA. RNA transcripts served as the template for amplifying TCR beta CDR3 regions. Researchers ran a first-round RT-PCR on the TCR CDR3 using the HTBI primer set. MiXCR, run by TCRdb on the multiplex PCR reads, gives a single entry per CDR3 protein. The sample consists of 550,000 to 700,000 distinct CDR3 sequences, under 60% of them appearing once. The sample was peripheral blood or thyroid tissue (not recorded which). The clonotype originates from an adult woman with Graves' disease, either hyperthyroidism or ophthalmopathy (not recorded which). The J gene is TRBJ1-1, the V gene TRBV7-2, with 9 bases lining up with TRBD1. The CDR3 nucleotides are TGTGCCAGCAGCTTAGTGGGACAGGGTTATGGAGCTTTCTTT. It specifies CASSLVGQGYGAFF. Combining the CDR3 with reference TRBV7-2 and TRBJ1-1 gives the whole variable domain GAGVSQSPSNKVTEKGKDVELRCDPISGHTALYWYRQSLGQGLEFLIYFQGNSAPDKSGLPSDRFSAERTGGSVSTLTIQRTQQEDSAVYLCASSLVGQGYGAFFGQGTRLTVV.